Sequencing of this T cell receptor beta chain was carried out in a study of blood T cell repertoires in COVID-19. CDR1 and CDR2 (germline): LNHDA, SQIVND (reference sequence). The CDR3 extends over 18 amino acids. The junction had 13 bases not matched to a gene; V was cut back by 5 bases and J by 3 bases. The method was immunoSEQ multiplex PCR; TCRdb's version includes in-frame clones alone and lacks a portion of them. This table has roughly 29,000 clones, approximately 83% appearing once. The rearrangement joins TRBV19 to TRBJ1-4; 9 positions agree with TRBD1. The sequencing input was peripheral blood. The TCR sequence derives from a woman older than 75 with COVID-19, enrolled during active disease. The CDR3 sequence is CASSVSGTGSTANEKLFF. As DNA, the CDR3 is TGTGCCAGTAGTGTCTCCGGGACAGGGAGTACGGCTAATGAAAAACTGTTTTTT.